Listed below are T cell receptor beta chains from one sample, sequenced in a study of blood T cell repertoires in COVID-19. Profiled with immunoSEQ multiplex PCR; TCRdb holds only in-frame clones, not every one. Of 280,000 or so clones in the sample, about 91% were seen once. Material: peripheral blood. Receptor source: a woman in her sixties with acute or convalescent COVID-19. Both conserved end residues are part of each CDR3. The D gene is left open where the match is weak. Clone size appears in some rows only: once, few, many, or a class for an expanded clone.

cdr3_nt cdr3_aa v_call d_call j_call clone_size cdr3_length
TGCGCCAGCAGCCAAGACATTGGGACAGGGTACTACGAGCAGTACTTC CASSQDIGTGYYEQYF TRBV4-1 TRBD1 TRBJ2-7 - 16
TGTGCCAGCAGCTTAGGACAGGGGTTTAATACCGTCCGGGGCACTGAAGCTTTCTTT CASSLGQGFNTVRGTEAFF TRBV5-8 TRBD1 TRBJ1-1 - 19
TGTGCCAGCAGCCGGGGCGGGGCGAACACCGGGGAGCTGTTTTTT CASSRGGANTGELFF TRBV11-3 - TRBJ2-2 - 15
TGCAGCGTACCGGGACAGGGGGCCGAGCAGTACTTC CSVPGQGAEQYF TRBV29-1 TRBD1 TRBJ2-7 - 12
TGTGCCAGCAGTTCGACAGGGGGCTCACCCCTCCACTTT CASSSTGGSPLHF TRBV12-3/TRBV12-4 TRBD1 TRBJ1-6 once 13
TGTGCCAGCAGTGAAGCGCTTACGGTTTTACAGCCCCAGCATTTT CASSEALTVLQPQHF TRBV2 - TRBJ1-5 - 15
TGTGCCAGCTCACCAGGGACAGGGAGCACAGATACGCAGTATTTT CASSPGTGSTDTQYF TRBV18 TRBD1 TRBJ2-3 - 15
TGTGCCAGCAGCCGGAGAAAAGCGGGAGGAGCCACGGGTGAGCAGTTCTTC CASSRRKAGGATGEQFF TRBV14 TRBD2 TRBJ2-1 - 17
TGTGCCAGCAGCTTGGGGACTAGCCACAGCACAGATACGCAGTATTTT CASSLGTSHSTDTQYF TRBV5-4 TRBD2 TRBJ2-3 - 16
TGCGCCAGCAGCTTACCGGGGGGCGCTGACACCGGGGAGCTGTTTTTT CASSLPGGADTGELFF TRBV5-1 - TRBJ2-2 few 16
TGTGCCAGCAGCCCTTACCCTGGACAGGATTACAATGAGCAGTTCTTC CASSPYPGQDYNEQFF TRBV7-3 TRBD1 TRBJ2-1 - 16
TGTGCCAGCAGCCCAATCAGGGGAGAGCAGTACTTC CASSPIRGEQYF TRBV7-8 - TRBJ2-7 - 12
TGTGCCAGCAGCCAAGATGGCAGCGGGAACACGTACAATGAGCAGTTCTTC CASSQDGSGNTYNEQFF TRBV3-1/TRBV3-2 TRBD2 TRBJ2-1 - 17
TGTGCCACCAGCAGAGATCGCGACAGGGGGGGCCAGGATGAGCAGTTCTTC CATSRDRDRGGQDEQFF TRBV15 TRBD1 TRBJ2-1 - 17
TGTGCCAGCAGTTTACCTAGCGTAGATACGCAGTATTTT CASSLPSVDTQYF TRBV28 - TRBJ2-3 - 13
TGTGCCAGCAGTTTATCTGGACTAGCGGTCGAGCAGTACTTC CASSLSGLAVEQYF TRBV27 TRBD2 TRBJ2-7 - 14
TGTGCCAGCAGTGACCTGCTGGGACAGGGGGCGGCAGATACGCAGTATTTT CASSDLLGQGAADTQYF TRBV25-1 TRBD1 TRBJ2-3 - 17
TGTGCCAGCAGTCGGACAGGGATCTCTGGGGCCAACGTCCTGACTTTC CASSRTGISGANVLTF TRBV6-6 TRBD1 TRBJ2-6 - 16
TGCGCCAGCAGCCAAGTGGGGCGCAATGAGCAGTTCTTC CASSQVGRNEQFF TRBV4-3 - TRBJ2-1 - 13
TGTGCCAGCAGCTTCGGGACAGGGGGGGTTAATGAAAAACTGTTTTTT CASSFGTGGVNEKLFF TRBV11-2 TRBD1 TRBJ1-4 - 16
TGTGCCAGCAGTTTAAACAGCTACAATGAGCAGTTCTTC CASSLNSYNEQFF TRBV12-3/TRBV12-4 - TRBJ2-1 - 13
TGTGCCAGCAGCTTTCCGGGACAGCCTAACTATGGCTACACCTTC CASSFPGQPNYGYTF TRBV5-8 TRBD1 TRBJ1-2 - 15
TGTGCCAGCAGCTTAGACGTAGTGACCTACGAGCAGTACTTC CASSLDVVTYEQYF TRBV7-9 - TRBJ2-7 - 14
TGTGCCAGTACTCCCGGGACAGGGGGCGCATATGGCTACACCTTC CASTPGTGGAYGYTF TRBV19 TRBD1 TRBJ1-2 - 15
TGTGCCAGCAGTGAAGGGAGAACCGGGGAGCTGTTTTTT CASSEGRTGELFF TRBV6-1 - TRBJ2-2 - 13
TGCGCCAGCAGCCAAGGAGTGGACAGCGAGCAGTTCTTC CASSQGVDSEQFF TRBV4-1 - TRBJ2-1 - 13
TGTGCCAGCTCACCAACAGGGGGATCTTCTCTCATTGGCTACACCTTC CASSPTGGSSLIGYTF TRBV18 TRBD1 TRBJ1-2 - 16
TGTGCCAGCAGCCCAGGGCACGTATTCTCCTACGAGCAGTACTTC CASSPGHVFSYEQYF TRBV14 - TRBJ2-7 - 15
TGTGCCAGCAGCGGACAGGGAAATAGCAATCAGCCCCAGCATTTT CASSGQGNSNQPQHF TRBV9 TRBD1 TRBJ1-5 - 15
TGTGCCAGCAGTTTTTTAGATGGCTACACCTTC CASSFLDGYTF TRBV12-3/TRBV12-4 - TRBJ1-2 - 11
TGTGCCAGCAGTGAACGGCAGGGGACCCTCCTATTTAGCACAGATACGCAGTATTTT CASSERQGTLLFSTDTQYF TRBV6-1 - TRBJ2-3 - 19
TGTGCCAGTAGTATAGGTCCCCGGGGAGCTTTCTTT CASSIGPRGAFF TRBV19 - TRBJ1-1 - 12
TGTGCCAGCAGTCCGGGGACTTTAGCGAACACCGGGGAGCTGTTTTTT CASSPGTLANTGELFF TRBV28 - TRBJ2-2 - 16
TGCGCCAGCAGAGACACCGGGACTAGCGTCTCCTACGAGCAGTACTTC CASRDTGTSVSYEQYF TRBV10-1 TRBD2 TRBJ2-7 - 16
TGTGCCAGCAGGGATCCAATTAACTCCGGCGGGCATTTT CASRDPINSGGHF TRBV28 - TRBJ1-5 - 13
TGTGCCAGCAGTCGGGACAGCTCCTACGAGCAGTACTTC CASSRDSSYEQYF TRBV27 TRBD1 TRBJ2-7 - 13
TGTGCCAGTAGGGCAGGCCGACTACAACCTAACTATGGCTACACCTTC CASRAGRLQPNYGYTF TRBV19 - TRBJ1-2 - 16
TGTGCCAGCAGCGAAGAGCCCGCAGGAGGTAGCAATCAGCCCCAGCATTTT CASSEEPAGGSNQPQHF TRBV21-1 - TRBJ1-5 - 17
TGCGCCAGCAGCCAAGCCCTGACAGGAAACTATGGCTACACCTTC CASSQALTGNYGYTF TRBV4-3 - TRBJ1-2 - 15
TGTGCCAGCAGTGGCGAAGGTGGAGGGACCCAGTACTTC CASSGEGGGTQYF TRBV2 - TRBJ2-5 few 13
TGTGCCAGCAGCTTAAAAGGGACAGGGTCTAACAATGAGCAGTTCTTC CASSLKGTGSNNEQFF TRBV7-3 TRBD1 TRBJ2-1 - 16
TGTGCCAGCAGTTCCGGGACAGGGAGCTCCTACGAGCAGTACTTC CASSSGTGSSYEQYF TRBV6-2/TRBV6-3 TRBD1 TRBJ2-7 - 15
TGTGCCAGCAGCCAAGCCAGCCTAGTGGGCAATCAGCCCCAGCATTTT CASSQASLVGNQPQHF TRBV3-1/TRBV3-2 - TRBJ1-5 - 16
TGTGCCAGCAGCCAAGATTGGCGGAGCTATGGCTACACCTTC CASSQDWRSYGYTF TRBV3-1/TRBV3-2 - TRBJ1-2 - 14
TGTGCCAGCAGTGACCCAGCGGGAGTACCCGGGGAGCTGTTTTTT CASSDPAGVPGELFF TRBV25-1 TRBD2 TRBJ2-2 - 15
TGTGCCAGCAGCAAGACTAGCGGGAATGAGCAGTTCTTC CASSKTSGNEQFF TRBV3-1/TRBV3-2 TRBD2 TRBJ2-1 - 13
TGTGCCAGCAGTTTATGGGGACAGAAAAGCTCTGGGGCCAACGTCCTGACTTTC CASSLWGQKSSGANVLTF TRBV28 TRBD1 TRBJ2-6 - 18
TGTGCCAGCAGCGTAACGCCCGTCGAGGCGCGGGGCTACACCTTC CASSVTPVEARGYTF TRBV7-2 - TRBJ1-2 - 15
TGTGCCAGCAGCAAAGGGGCAGACCGATACTACGAGCAGTACTTC CASSKGADRYYEQYF TRBV21-1 - TRBJ2-7 - 15
TGTGCCGAGGGGGCAGGGTTGGGCACTGAAGCTTTCTTT CAEGAGLGTEAFF TRBV6-5 TRBD1 TRBJ1-1 - 13
TGTGCCAGCAGCCCTTACCCCGGGACAGTTTATAATCAGCCCCAGCATTTT CASSPYPGTVYNQPQHF TRBV6-2/TRBV6-3 TRBD1 TRBJ1-5 - 17
TGTGCCAGCAGCTTAGAGACAGGGGCTGGAAACACCATATATTTT CASSLETGAGNTIYF TRBV7-2 TRBD1 TRBJ1-3 - 15
TGTGCCAGCACCCCAGAGGCTAGCGGGAGAAATGAGCAGTTCTTC CASTPEASGRNEQFF TRBV28 TRBD2 TRBJ2-1 once 15
TGTGCCAGCAGCCTACAGACAGGGCTGAACACCGGGGAGCTGTTTTTT CASSLQTGLNTGELFF TRBV5-6 TRBD1 TRBJ2-2 - 16
TGTGCCAGCAGTCTGGGAACGGGAGGATCCTACAATGAGCAGTTCTTC CASSLGTGGSYNEQFF TRBV2 TRBD2 TRBJ2-1 few 16
TGTGCCAGCAGTTACGGCGGCCTGGCCCGATACGAGCAGTACTTC CASSYGGLARYEQYF TRBV6-2/TRBV6-3 - TRBJ2-7 few 15
TGTGCCAGCAGCCTGGCGGGCGGGGGATCTAACTATGGCTACACCTTC CASSLAGGGSNYGYTF TRBV5-4 - TRBJ1-2 - 16